This T cell receptor (beta chain) emerged from a study of human thymus T cells. Germline lookup yields CDR1 LGHNA and CDR2 YNFKEQ. Trimming cost V 0 bases and J 6 bases, with 12 bases left between them. This CDR3 contains 14 residues. A remark on this clone: Its antigen is as yet unknown.

Findings and limits, study-wide: The related literature has documented a marked overlap of thymic repertoires among unrelated individuals. Thymic and blood repertoires appeared to display a bias in their usage of V and J genes.

Sequenced by immunoSEQ multiplex PCR; TCRdb stores in-frame clones only, minus some. The table shows tens of thousands of clones, with 90% to 95% occurring only once. It was from resections taken during corrective heart surgery that the thymus tissue came. Healthy Finnish infants having corrective surgery for congenital heart defects served as donors. This clonotype originated in a girl under three years old with a congenital heart defect but otherwise immunologically healthy. The rearrangement uses TRBV4-2 and TRBJ2-7; no definite D call. The sample taken for sequencing was thymus tissue. The CDR3 bases are TGTGCCAGCAGCCAAGACCCGGTCAAGGGCGAGCAGTACTTC. Translated, it gives CASSQDPVKGEQYF.